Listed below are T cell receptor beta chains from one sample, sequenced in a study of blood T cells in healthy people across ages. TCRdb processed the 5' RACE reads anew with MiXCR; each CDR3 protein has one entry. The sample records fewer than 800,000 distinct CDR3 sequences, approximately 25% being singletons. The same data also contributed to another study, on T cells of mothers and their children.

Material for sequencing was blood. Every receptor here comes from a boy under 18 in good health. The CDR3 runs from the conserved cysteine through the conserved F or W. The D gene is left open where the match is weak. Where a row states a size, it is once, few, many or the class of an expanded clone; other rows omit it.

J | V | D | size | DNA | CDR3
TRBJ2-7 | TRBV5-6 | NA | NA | TGTGCCAGCAGCGAATGGACGGACCGTTTCGAGCAGTACTTC | CASSEWTDRFEQYF
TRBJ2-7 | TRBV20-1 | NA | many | TGCAGTGCTAGAGGGCCCCAAGACTACGAGCAGTACTTC | CSARGPQDYEQYF
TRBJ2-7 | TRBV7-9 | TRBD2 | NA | TGTGCCAGCAGCACGGGACTAGCGTATTACGAGCAGTACTTC | CASSTGLAYYEQYF
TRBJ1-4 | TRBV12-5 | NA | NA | TGTGCTAGTGCCGGGACTGCAACTAATGAAAAACTGTTTTTT | CASAGTATNEKLFF
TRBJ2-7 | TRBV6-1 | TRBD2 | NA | TGTGCCAGCAGTGAAGGGGAGGGGATCGGCTCCTACGAGCAGTACTTC | CASSEGEGIGSYEQYF
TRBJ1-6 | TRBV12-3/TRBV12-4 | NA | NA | TGTGCCAGCAGTCCTGGCAGGGCAAAATCACCCCTCCACTTT | CASSPGRAKSPLHF
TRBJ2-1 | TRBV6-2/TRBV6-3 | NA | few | TGTGCCAGCAGCCACCTCGAGGGGGATGAGCAGTTCTTC | CASSHLEGDEQFF
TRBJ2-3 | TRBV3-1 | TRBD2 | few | TGTGCCAGCAGCCATATGACTAGCGGGAGGTCTGATACGCAGTATTTT | CASSHMTSGRSDTQYF
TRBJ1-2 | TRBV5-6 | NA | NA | TGTGCCAGCGGAGCCCCAGGACGGAAGCTTAACTATGGCTACACCTTC | CASGAPGRKLNYGYTF
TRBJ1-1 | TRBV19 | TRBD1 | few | TGTGCCAGTAGTAAGGGACAGGGGATCGCTGAAGCTTTCTTT | CASSKGQGIAEAFF
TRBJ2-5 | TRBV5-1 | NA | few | TGCGCCAGCAGCCGGCAAAGGGAAGAGACCCAGTACTTC | CASSRQREETQYF
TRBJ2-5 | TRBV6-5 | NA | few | TGTGCCAGCAGGGCAACAGGGAGGGAGACCCAGTACTTC | CASRATGRETQYF
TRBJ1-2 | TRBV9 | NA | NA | TGTGCCAGCAGCGTCGGCTCAGGACAGTATCCCGGCTACACCTTC | CASSVGSGQYPGYTF
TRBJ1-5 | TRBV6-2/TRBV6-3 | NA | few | TGTGCCAGCAGACACACAGGGAATCAGCCCCAGCATTTT | CASRHTGNQPQHF
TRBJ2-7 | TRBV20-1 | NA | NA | TGCAGTGCTAGAGGGGGGGCGGGCTCAGGAATCGAGCAGTACTTC | CSARGGAGSGIEQYF
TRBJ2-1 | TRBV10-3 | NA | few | TGTGCCATCAGTGTGCCCCCCGGCGTGAACACCGTACTCTTC | CAISVPPGVNTVLF